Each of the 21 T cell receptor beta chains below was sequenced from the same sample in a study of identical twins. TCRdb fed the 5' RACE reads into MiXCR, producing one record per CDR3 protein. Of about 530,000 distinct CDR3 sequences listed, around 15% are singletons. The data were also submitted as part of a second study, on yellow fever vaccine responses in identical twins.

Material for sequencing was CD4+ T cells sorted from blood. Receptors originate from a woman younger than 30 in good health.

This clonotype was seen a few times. CDR3 loop: CASSVGSGIQPQHF. CDR3 in DNA: TGTGCCAGCAGCGTAGGTTCTGGGATTCAGCCCCAGCATTTT. The chain joins TRBV9 to TRBJ1-5; D not resolved. Trimming shortened V by 0 bases and J by 6 bases, and 10 bases separated the two germline ends. The CDR3 consists of 14 residues. Germline V CDR1 and CDR2: SGDLS, YYNGEE.

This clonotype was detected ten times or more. CDR3: CASSRLSGQGASYNEQFF. CDR3 DNA: TGTGCCAGCAGTCGCCTCTCGGGACAGGGGGCATCCTACAATGAGCAGTTCTTC. The chain links TRBV28 to TRBJ2-1; 12 positions match TRBD1. The CDR3 is 18 amino acids. With 5 bases clipped from V and 1 base from J, the junction kept 9 bases outside the gene matches. Germline V gene data show CDR1 as MDHEN and CDR2 as SYDVKM.

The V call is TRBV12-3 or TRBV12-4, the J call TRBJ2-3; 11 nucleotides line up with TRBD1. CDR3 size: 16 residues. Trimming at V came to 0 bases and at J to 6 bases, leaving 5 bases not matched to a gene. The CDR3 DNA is TGTGCCAGCAGTTTAGCCGGGACAGGGGGAGCGGATACGCAGTATTTT. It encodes CASSLAGTGGADTQYF.

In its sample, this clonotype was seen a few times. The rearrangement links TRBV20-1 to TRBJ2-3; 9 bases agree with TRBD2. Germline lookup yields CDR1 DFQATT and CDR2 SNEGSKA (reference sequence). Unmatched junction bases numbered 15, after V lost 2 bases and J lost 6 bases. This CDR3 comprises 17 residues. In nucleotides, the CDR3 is TGCAGTGCTAGACCCCGCGTGGCGGGGGGGCCTGTTGATACGCAGTATTTT. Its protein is CSARPRVAGGPVDTQYF.

The CDR3 sequence: CASSSGPERTRFF. For the CDR3, the DNA is TGTGCCAGCAGTTCCGGACCGGAGAGGACGCGGTTCTTC. The genes are TRBV11-3 and TRBJ2-1; D is unresolved. V shed 6 bases and J shed 15 bases, with 21 bases lying between them. Germline values: CDR1 SGHNT, CDR2 YENEEA. The length of the CDR3 is 13 residues.

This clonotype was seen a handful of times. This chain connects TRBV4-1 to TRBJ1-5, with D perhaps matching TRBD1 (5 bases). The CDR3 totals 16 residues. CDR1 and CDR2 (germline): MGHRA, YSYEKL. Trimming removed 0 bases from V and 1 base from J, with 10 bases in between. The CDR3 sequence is CASSQEGRVSNQPQHF. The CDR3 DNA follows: TGCGCCAGCAGCCAAGAAGGCAGGGTGAGCAATCAGCCCCAGCATTTT.

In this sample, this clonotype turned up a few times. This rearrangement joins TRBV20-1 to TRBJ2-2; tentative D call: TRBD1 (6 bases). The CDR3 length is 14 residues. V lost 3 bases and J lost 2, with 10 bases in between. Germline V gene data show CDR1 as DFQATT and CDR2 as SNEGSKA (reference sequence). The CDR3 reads CSASYRDNTGELFF. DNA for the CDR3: TGCAGTGCTAGCTACAGGGATAACACCGGGGAGCTGTTTTTT.

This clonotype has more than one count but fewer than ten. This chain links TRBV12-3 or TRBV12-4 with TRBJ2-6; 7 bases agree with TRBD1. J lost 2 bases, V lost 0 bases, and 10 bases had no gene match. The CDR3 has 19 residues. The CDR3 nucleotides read TGTGCCAGCAGTTTAGCGAGAGGGGGCCGAGGACCTGGGGCCAACGTCCTGACTTTC. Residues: CASSLARGGRGPGANVLTF.

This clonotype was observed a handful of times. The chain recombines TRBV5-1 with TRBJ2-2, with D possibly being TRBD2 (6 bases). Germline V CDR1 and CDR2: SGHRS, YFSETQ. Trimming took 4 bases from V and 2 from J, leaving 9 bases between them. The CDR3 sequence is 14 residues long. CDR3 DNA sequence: TGCGCCAGCAGCCGGGGGACCAACACCGGGGAGCTGTTTTTT. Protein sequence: CASSRGTNTGELFF.

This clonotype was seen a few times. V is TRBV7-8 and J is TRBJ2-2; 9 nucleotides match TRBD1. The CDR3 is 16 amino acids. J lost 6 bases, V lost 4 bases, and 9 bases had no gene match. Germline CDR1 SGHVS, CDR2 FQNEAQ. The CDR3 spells CASSSVQWTGAGELFF. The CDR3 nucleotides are TGTGCCAGCAGCTCCGTCCAATGGACAGGGGCCGGGGAGCTGTTTTTT. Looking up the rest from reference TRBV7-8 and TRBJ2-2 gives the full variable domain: GAGVSQSPRYKVAKRGQDVALRCDPISGHVSLFWYQQALGQGPEFLTYFQNEAQLDKSGLPSDRFFAERPEGSVSTLKIQRTQQEDSAVYLCASSSVQWTGAGELFFGEGSRLTVL.

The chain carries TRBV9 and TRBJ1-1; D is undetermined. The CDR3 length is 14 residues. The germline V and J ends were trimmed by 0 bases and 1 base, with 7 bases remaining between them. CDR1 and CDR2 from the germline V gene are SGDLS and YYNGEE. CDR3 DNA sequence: TGTGCCAGCAGCGTAGACCCCACGAACACTGAAGCTTTCTTT. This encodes CASSVDPTNTEAFF. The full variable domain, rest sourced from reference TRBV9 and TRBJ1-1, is DSGVTQTPKHLITATGQRVTLRCSPRSGDLSVYWYQQSLDQGLQFLIQYYNGEERAKGNILERFSAQQFPDLHSELNLSSLELGDSALYFCASSVDPTNTEAFFGQGTRLTVV.

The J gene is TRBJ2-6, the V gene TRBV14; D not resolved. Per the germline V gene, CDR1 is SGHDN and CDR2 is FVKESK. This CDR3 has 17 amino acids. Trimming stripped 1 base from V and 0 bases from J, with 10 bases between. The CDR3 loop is CASSQASGLSGANVLTF. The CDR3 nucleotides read TGTGCCAGCAGCCAAGCTTCCGGGCTCTCTGGGGCCAACGTCCTGACTTTC.

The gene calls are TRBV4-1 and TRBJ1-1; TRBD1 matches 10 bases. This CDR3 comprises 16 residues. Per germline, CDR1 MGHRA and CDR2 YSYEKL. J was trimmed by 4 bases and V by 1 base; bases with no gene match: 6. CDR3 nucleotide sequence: TGCGCCAGCAGCCAAGGGGACAGGGGCTATGGCACTGAAGCTTTCTTT. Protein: CASSQGDRGYGTEAFF.

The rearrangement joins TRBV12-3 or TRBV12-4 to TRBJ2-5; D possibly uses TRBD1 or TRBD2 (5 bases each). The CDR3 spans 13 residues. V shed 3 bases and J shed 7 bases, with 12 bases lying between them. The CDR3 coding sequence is TGTGCCAGCAGTTTGAGGGGTCTTGGGACCCAGTACTTC. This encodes CASSLRGLGTQYF.

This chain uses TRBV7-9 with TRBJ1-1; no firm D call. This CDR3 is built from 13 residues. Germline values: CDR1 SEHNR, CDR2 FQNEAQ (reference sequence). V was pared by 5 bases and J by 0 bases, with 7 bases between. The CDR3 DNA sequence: TGTGCCAGCAGCCGAAACCTGAACACTGAAGCTTTCTTT. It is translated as CASSRNLNTEAFF.

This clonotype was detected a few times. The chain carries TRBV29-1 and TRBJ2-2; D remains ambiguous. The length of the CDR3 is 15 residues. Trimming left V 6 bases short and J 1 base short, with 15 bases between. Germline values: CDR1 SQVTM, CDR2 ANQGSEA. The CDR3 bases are TGCAGCGTAGCCCCGGGCCAACAGAACACCGGGGAGCTGTTTTTT. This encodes CSVAPGQQNTGELFF.

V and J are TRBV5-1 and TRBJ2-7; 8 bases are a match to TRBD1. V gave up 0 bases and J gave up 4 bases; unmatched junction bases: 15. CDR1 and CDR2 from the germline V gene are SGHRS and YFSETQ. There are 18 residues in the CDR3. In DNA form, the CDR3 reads TGCGCCAGCAGCTTGGCCAGTACAGGGGGTCACCTTTTTTACGAGCAGTACTTC. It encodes CASSLASTGGHLFYEQYF.

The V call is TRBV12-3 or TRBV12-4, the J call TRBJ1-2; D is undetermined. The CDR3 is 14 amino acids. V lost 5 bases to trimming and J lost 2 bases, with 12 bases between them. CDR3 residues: CASSVLVDNYGYTF. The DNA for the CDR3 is TGTGCCAGCAGTGTCCTGGTGGACAACTATGGCTACACCTTC.

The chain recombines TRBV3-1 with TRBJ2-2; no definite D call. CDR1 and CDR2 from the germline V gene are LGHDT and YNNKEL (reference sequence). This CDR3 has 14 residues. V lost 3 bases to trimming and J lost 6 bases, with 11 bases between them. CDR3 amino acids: CASSHGHRAGELFF. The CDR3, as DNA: TGTGCCAGCAGCCATGGCCACCGGGCCGGGGAGCTGTTTTTT.

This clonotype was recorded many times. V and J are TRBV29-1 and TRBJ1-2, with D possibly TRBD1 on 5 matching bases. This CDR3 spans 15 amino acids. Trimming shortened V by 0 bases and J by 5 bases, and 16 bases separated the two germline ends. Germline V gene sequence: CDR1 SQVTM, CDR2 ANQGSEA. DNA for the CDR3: TGCAGCGTTGAAGACAGGGTCGAACATATATATGGCTACACCTTC. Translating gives CSVEDRVEHIYGYTF.

The CDR3 loop is CASTSGTGLLEQYF. CDR3 coding DNA: TGTGCCAGCACCTCCGGGACGGGGCTTCTCGAGCAGTACTTC. The gene calls are TRBV6-1 and TRBJ2-7; either TRBD1 or TRBD2 may supply D (5 bases each). This CDR3 has 14 residues. Germline CDR1 MNHNS, CDR2 SASEGT. V lost 7 bases and J 6 bases, leaving 19 bases between the germline ends.